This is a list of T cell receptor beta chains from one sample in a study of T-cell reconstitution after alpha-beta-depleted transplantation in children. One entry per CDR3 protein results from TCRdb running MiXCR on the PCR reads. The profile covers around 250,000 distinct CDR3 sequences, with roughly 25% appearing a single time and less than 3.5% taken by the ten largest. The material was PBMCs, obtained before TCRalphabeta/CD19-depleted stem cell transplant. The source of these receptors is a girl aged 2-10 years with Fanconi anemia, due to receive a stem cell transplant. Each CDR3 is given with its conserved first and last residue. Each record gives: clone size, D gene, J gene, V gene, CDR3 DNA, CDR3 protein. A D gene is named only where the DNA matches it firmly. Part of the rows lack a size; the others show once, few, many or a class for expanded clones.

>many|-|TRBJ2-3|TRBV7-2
TGTGCCAGCAGCCCCGTTAGCCGGGACACGCAGTATTTT
CASSPVSRDTQYF
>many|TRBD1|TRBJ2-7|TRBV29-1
TGCAGCGCGGGGACAGGGGCTTACGAGCAGTACTTC
CSAGTGAYEQYF
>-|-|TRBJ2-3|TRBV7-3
TGTGCCAGCAGCTTAAACTTTCGGCCAGATACGCAGTATTTT
CASSLNFRPDTQYF
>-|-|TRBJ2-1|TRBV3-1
TGTGCCAGCAGCCATGCGGATGAGCAGTTCTTC
CASSHADEQFF
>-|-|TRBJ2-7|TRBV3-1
TGTGCCAGCAGCAGGTTCTCCGCCTACGAGCAGTACTTC
CASSRFSAYEQYF
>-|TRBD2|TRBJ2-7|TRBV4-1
TGCGCCAGCAGCCAAATTTCGGCGGGAGACTACGAGCAGTACTTC
CASSQISAGDYEQYF
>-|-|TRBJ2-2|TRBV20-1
TGCAGTGCCGTCGACTTCCTCACCGGGGAGCTGTTTTTT
CSAVDFLTGELFF
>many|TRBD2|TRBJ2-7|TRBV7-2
TGTGCCAGCAGCTTAGTAGGGAGCGGGGCCGGATGGTACGAGCAGTACTTC
CASSLVGSGAGWYEQYF
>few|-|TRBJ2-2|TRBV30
TGTGCCTGGCAGGCAGGGGAGGAGACCGGGGAGCTGTTTTTT
CAWQAGEETGELFF
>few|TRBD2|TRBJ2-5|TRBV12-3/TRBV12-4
TGTGCCAGCAGTTCGACTAGCGGGAGGGCCGATTGGGAGACCCAGTACTTC
CASSSTSGRADWETQYF
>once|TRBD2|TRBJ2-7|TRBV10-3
TGTGCCATCAGTGATGCCCTAGCGGGAGACCTCGAGCAGTACTTC
CAISDALAGDLEQYF
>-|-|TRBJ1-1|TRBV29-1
TGCAGCGTTGTCTGGGCCACGAACACTGAAGCTTTCTTT
CSVVWATNTEAFF
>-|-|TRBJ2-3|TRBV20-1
TGCAGTGCTAGACCGACTAGGTTTGGCACAGATACGCAGTATTTT
CSARPTRFGTDTQYF
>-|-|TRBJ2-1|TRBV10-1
TGCGCCAGCAGTGGTAATACCCTTTACAACAATGAGCAGTTCTTC
CASSGNTLYNNEQFF
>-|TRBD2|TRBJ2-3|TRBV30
TGTGCCTCGCTAGCGGGAGGAAGGCATACGCAGTATTTT
CASLAGGRHTQYF
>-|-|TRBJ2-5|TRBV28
TGTGCCAGCAGTTTCCATCCGCCAGGGGTGGAGACCCAGTACTTC
CASSFHPPGVETQYF
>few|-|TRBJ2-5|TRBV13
TGTGCCAGCAGCCCCCTAGGTAGTTCAAGAGACCAAGAGACCCAGTACTTC
CASSPLGSSRDQETQYF
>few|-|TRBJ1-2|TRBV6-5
TGTGCCAGCAGTTACTCTATCGGGAGTGACTATGGCTACACCTTC
CASSYSIGSDYGYTF
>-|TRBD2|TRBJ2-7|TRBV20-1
TGCAGTGCTAGCCCTCCTAGCGGGGCCTACGAGCAGTACTTC
CSASPPSGAYEQYF
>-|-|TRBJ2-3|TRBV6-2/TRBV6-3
TGTGCCAGCAGAAGGGACCTATCATGGGCAGATACGCAGTATTTT
CASRRDLSWADTQYF
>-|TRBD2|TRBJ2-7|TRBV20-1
TGCAGTGCTCCCGGGACTAGCGCGTCGTACGAGCAGTACTTC
CSAPGTSASYEQYF
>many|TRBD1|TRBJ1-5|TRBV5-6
TGTGCCAGCAGCGAGCGGGACAGGGGCAATCAGCCCCAGCATTTT
CASSERDRGNQPQHF
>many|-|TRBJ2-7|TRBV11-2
TGTGCCAGCAGCTTAGCGTCGGGCTCCTACGAGCAGTACTTC
CASSLASGSYEQYF
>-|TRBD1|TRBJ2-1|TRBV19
TGTGCCAGTAGCCCAGGACAGGGGGCTTATTCCTACAATGAGCAGTTCTTC
CASSPGQGAYSYNEQFF
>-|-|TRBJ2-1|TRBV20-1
TGCAGTGCTAGAGGATACGGGAACCCCTCTTACAATGAGCAGTTCTTC
CSARGYGNPSYNEQFF
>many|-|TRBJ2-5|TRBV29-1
TGCAGCGTTGGCCGCCTCCGGGACAACCACCAAGAGACCCAGTACTTC
CSVGRLRDNHQETQYF
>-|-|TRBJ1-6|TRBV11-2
TGTGCCAGCAGCTTAGTGGGTCCTGAGAATAATTCACCCCTCCACTTT
CASSLVGPENNSPLHF
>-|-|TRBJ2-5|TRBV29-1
TGCAGCGTTGAGTTGGGAGGAGCGCGGGCAGGGACCCAGTACTTC
CSVELGGARAGTQYF
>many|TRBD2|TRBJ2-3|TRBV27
TGTGCCAGCAGTTTATATCCCTATACATATGGGACTAGCGGATCCACAGATACGCAGTATTTT
CASSLYPYTYGTSGSTDTQYF
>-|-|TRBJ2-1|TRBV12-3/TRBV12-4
TGTGCCAGCAGTTTTCCCCTAGCTCATGAGCAGTTCTTC
CASSFPLAHEQFF
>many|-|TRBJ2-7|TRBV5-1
TGCGCCAGCAGCCCGATCCAGGGTCGGGGTGGGCTACGCGAGCAGTACTTC
CASSPIQGRGGLREQYF
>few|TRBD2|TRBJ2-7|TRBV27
TGTGCCACCCGACTAGCGGCCTCCTACGAGCAGTACTTC
CATRLAASYEQYF
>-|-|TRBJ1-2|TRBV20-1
TGCAGTGCTAGAGATGAGGGTGGCTACACCTTC
CSARDEGGYTF
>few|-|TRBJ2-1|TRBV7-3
TGTGCCAGCAGCTTAAATAGCGCCAATGAGCAGTTCTTC
CASSLNSANEQFF
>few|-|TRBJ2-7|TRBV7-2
TGTGCCAGCAGCCCCTCTCTAGGGAGCTCCTACGAGCAGTACTTC
CASSPSLGSSYEQYF
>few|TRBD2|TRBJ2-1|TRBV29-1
TGCAGCGTTGAGACTAGCGGGAGGGTCAATGAGCAGTTCTTC
CSVETSGRVNEQFF
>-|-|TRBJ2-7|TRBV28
TGTGCCAGCACCCCAGGCGGCGAGCAGTACTTC
CASTPGGEQYF
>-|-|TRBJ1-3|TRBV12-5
TGTGCTAGTGGTTTGTCCGGAAACACCATATATTTT
CASGLSGNTIYF
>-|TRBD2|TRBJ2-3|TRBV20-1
TGCAGTGCTAGAGATCTTGGTAGCGGGGGATTACGTACCTCAGATACGCAGTATTTT
CSARDLGSGGLRTSDTQYF
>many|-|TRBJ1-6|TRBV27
TGTGCCAGCAGTTTATTTCGGGTTTATAATTCACCCCTCCACTTT
CASSLFRVYNSPLHF
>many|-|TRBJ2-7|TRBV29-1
TGCAGCGTTGCTGGGGTGGGGTACGAGCAGTACTTC
CSVAGVGYEQYF
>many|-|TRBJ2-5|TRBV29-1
TGCAGCGTTGTTGGTCTTGATGTCAAAAAAGAGACCCAGTACTTC
CSVVGLDVKKETQYF
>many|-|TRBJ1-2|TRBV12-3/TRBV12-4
TGTGCCAGCAGCCCACAGGGTAACTATGGCTACACCTTC
CASSPQGNYGYTF
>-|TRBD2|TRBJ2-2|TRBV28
TGTGCCAGCAGCCAAAGGAGGGCGGGAGTCGGGAGCACCGGGGAGCTGTTTTTT
CASSQRRAGVGSTGELFF
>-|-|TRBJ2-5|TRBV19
TGTGCCAGTAGTATGTCAGGGGCTGGTGAGACCCAGTACTTC
CASSMSGAGETQYF